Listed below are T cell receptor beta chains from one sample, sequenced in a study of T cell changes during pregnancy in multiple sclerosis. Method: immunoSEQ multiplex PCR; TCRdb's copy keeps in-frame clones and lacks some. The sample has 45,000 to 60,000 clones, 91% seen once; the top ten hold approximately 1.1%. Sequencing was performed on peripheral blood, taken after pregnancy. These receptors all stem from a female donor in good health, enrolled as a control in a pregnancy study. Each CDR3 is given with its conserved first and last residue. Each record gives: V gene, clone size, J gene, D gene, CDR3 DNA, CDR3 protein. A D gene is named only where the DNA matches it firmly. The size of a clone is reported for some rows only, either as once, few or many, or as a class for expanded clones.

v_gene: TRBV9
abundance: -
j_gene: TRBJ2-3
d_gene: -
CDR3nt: TGTGCCAGCAGCCCGGGACTGTCCCCCACTAGCACAGATACGCAGTATTTT
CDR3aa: CASSPGLSPTSTDTQYF

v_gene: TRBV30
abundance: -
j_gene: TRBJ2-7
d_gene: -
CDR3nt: TGTGCCTGGACCCCTACCACGGGGACTTCCTACGAGCAGTACTTC
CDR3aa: CAWTPTTGTSYEQYF

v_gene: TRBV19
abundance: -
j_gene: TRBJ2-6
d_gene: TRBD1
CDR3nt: TGTGCCAGTAGAAACAGGGGGGACTCTGGGGCCAACGTCCTGACTTTC
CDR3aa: CASRNRGDSGANVLTF

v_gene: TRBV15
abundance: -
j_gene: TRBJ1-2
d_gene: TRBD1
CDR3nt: TGTGCCACCAGCGTACAGGGGTTTGGCTACACCTTC
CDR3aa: CATSVQGFGYTF

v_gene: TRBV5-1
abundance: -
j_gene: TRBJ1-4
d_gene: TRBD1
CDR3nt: TGCGCCAGCAGCAGCGGGACAGGGACGATGCGGGAAAAACTGTTTTTT
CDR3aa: CASSSGTGTMREKLFF

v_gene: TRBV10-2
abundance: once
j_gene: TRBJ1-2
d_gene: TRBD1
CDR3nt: TGCGCCAGCATGGATAATGGTTACAGGGGGAACTATGGCTACACCTTC
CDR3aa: CASMDNGYRGNYGYTF

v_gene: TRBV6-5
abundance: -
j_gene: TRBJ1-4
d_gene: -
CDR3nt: TGTGCCAGCAGTACCCAAGGGAGGCTGTTTTTT
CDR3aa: CASSTQGRLFF

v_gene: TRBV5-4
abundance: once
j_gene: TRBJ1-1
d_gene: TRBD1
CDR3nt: TGTGCCAGCAAACGGACAGGGAGGGAAACTGAAGCTTTCTTT
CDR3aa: CASKRTGRETEAFF

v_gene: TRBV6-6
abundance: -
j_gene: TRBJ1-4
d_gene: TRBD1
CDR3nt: TGTGCCAGCAGTTACAGGGGGCAGGGTGAAAAACTGTTTTTT
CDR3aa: CASSYRGQGEKLFF

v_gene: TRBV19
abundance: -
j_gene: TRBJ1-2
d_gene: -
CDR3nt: TGTGCCAGTAGTCCCACGGGTCCTAACTATGGCTACACCTTC
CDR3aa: CASSPTGPNYGYTF

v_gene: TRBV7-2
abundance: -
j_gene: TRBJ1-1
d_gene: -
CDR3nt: TGTGCCAGCAGCACTCAATTGAACACTGAAGCTTTCTTT
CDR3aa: CASSTQLNTEAFF

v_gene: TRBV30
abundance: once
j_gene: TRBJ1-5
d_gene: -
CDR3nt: TGTGCCTGGAGCCAGGGGAACAATCAGCCCCAGCATTTT
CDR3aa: CAWSQGNNQPQHF

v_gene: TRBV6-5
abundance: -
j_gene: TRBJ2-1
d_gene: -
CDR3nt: TGTGCCAGCAGTTTGAACGGGAACTCCTACAATGAGCAGTTCTTC
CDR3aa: CASSLNGNSYNEQFF

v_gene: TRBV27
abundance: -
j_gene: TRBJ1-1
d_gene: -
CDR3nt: TGTGCCAGCAGTCATGGCCCTGAAGCTTTCTTT
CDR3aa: CASSHGPEAFF

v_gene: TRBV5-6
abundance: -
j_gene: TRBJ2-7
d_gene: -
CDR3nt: TGTGCCAGCAGCTTGTTAAGGGGCTACGAGCAGTACTTC
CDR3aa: CASSLLRGYEQYF

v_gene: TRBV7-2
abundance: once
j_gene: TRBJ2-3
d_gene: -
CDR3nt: TGTGCCAGCACATTGGGGGAGGCAGATACGCAGTATTTT
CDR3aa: CASTLGEADTQYF

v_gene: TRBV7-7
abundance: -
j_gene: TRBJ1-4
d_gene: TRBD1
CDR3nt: TGTGCCAGCAGCTTAGGAACAGGGGCGGATGAAAAACTGTTTTTT
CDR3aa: CASSLGTGADEKLFF

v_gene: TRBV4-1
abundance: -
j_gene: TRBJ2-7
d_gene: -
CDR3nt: TGCGCCAGCAGCCAAGCTATCCCGGAGAACTACGAGCAGTACTTC
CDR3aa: CASSQAIPENYEQYF

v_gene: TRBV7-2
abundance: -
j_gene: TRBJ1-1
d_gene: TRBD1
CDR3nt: TGTGCCAGCAGCTGGAAGGACAGGGGATATTACAACACTGAAGCTTTCTTT
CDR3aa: CASSWKDRGYYNTEAFF

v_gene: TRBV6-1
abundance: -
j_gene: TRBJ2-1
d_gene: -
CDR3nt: TGTGCCAGCAAGCGACCCGCCTCCTACAATGAGCAGTTCTTC
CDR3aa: CASKRPASYNEQFF

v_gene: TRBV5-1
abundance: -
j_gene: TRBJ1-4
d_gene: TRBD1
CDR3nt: TGCGCCAGCAGCTTGGCCCACGGACAGGGGGGGACGGGTGAAAAACTGTTTTTT
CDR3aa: CASSLAHGQGGTGEKLFF

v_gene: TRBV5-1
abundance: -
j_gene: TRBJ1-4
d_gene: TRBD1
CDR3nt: TGCGCCAGCAGCTTGGCCGGGACAGGGGCGGGTGAAAAACTGTTTTTT
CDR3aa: CASSLAGTGAGEKLFF

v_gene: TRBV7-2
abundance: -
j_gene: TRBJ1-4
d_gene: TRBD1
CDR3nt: TGTGCCAGCAGCTCGCTGCTCGGACAGGGTCGGGGTGAAAAACTGTTTTTT
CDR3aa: CASSSLLGQGRGEKLFF

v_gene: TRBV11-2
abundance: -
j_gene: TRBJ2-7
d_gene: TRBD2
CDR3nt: TGTGCCAGCAGCTTGGCTAGGACTAGCGGGTCTAGCTCCTACGAGCAGTACTTC
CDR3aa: CASSLARTSGSSSYEQYF

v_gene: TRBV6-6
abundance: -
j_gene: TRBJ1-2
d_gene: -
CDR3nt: TGTGCCAGCAGGGGGGGGGCCGGGACAAGTGACTATGGCTACACCTTC
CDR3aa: CASRGGAGTSDYGYTF

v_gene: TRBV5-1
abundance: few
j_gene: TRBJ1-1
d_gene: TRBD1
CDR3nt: TGCGCCAGCAGCCCCCGGACAGGGCGCACTGAAGCTTTCTTT
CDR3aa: CASSPRTGRTEAFF

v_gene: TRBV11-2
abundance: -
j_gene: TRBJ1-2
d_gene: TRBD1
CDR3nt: TGTGCCAGCAGCTTGGGGGGACAGGGGGTGATCGGCTACACCTTC
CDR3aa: CASSLGGQGVIGYTF

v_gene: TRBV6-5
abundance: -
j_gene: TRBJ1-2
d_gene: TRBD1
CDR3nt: TGTGCCAGCAGCCCCGGGACAGGGAATGGCTACACCTTC
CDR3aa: CASSPGTGNGYTF

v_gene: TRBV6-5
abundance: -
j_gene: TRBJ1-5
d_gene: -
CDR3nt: TGTGCCAGCAGACTAACGGATAATCAGCCCCAGCATTTT
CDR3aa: CASRLTDNQPQHF

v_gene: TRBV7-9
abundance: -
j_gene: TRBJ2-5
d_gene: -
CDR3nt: TGTGCCAGCAGCTCAACAGGGCTCCAAGAGACCCAGTACTTC
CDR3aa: CASSSTGLQETQYF

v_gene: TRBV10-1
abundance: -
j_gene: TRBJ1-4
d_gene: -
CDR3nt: TGCGCCAGCAGTGACAGGGTCGAAGAAAAACTGTTTTTT
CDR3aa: CASSDRVEEKLFF

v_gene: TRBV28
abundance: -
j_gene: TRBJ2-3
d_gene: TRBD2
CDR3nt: TGTGCCAGCAGTCCCCCCCCGAGTAGCGGGAGGCCATCAAAAACTGATACGCAGTATTTT
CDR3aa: CASSPPPSSGRPSKTDTQYF

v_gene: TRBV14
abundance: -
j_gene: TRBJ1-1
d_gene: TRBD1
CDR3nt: TGTGCCAGCAGCCTCAGGACAGGAAATACTGAAGCTTTCTTT
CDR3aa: CASSLRTGNTEAFF

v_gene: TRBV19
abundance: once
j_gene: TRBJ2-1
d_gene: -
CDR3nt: TGTGCCAGTAGTATAGGGAAAGGACAGACCTACAGTGAGCAGTTCTTC
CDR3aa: CASSIGKGQTYSEQFF

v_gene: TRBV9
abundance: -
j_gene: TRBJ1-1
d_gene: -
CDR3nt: TGTGCCAGCAGCCCCGGGATAGGGGGGGGTACTGAAGCTTTCTTT
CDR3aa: CASSPGIGGGTEAFF

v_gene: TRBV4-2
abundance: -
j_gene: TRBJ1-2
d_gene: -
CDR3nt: TGTGCCAGCAGCCAAGATCTGAACGGCGGTGGCTATGGCTACACCTTC
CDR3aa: CASSQDLNGGGYGYTF

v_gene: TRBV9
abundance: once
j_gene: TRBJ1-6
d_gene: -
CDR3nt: TGTGCCAGCAGCGTAGAGTCCGGGGGTCTCGGTTCACCCCTCCACTTT
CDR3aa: CASSVESGGLGSPLHF

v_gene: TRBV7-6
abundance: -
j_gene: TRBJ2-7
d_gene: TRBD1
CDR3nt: TGTGCCAGCAGCCAGGCTGGGACAGGGAACGAGCAGTACTTC
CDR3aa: CASSQAGTGNEQYF

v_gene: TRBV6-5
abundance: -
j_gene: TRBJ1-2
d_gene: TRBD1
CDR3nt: TGTGCCAGCAGTAACGACAGGGGCACAAACTATGGCTACACCTTC
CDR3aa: CASSNDRGTNYGYTF

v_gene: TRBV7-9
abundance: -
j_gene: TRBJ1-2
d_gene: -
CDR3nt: TGTGCCAGCAGCTTATCGGCAGGGTGGGACTATGGCTACACCTTC
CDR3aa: CASSLSAGWDYGYTF

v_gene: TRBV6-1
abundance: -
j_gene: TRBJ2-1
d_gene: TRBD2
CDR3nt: TGTGCCAGCAGTGTCGGTAGCGGGGGGGCCCGCAATGAGCAGTTCTTC
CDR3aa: CASSVGSGGARNEQFF

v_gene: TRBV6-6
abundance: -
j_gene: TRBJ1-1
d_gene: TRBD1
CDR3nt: TGTGCCAGCAGCTCACCAGGGGGCCCTAACACTGAAGCTTTCTTT
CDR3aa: CASSSPGGPNTEAFF

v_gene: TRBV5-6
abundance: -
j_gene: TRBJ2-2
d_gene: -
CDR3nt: TGTGCCAGCAGCTCCGTGGGGGGTGATATCGCCGGGGAGCTGTTTTTT
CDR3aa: CASSSVGGDIAGELFF

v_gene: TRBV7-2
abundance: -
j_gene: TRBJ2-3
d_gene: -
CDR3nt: TGTGCCAGCAGCTTCAGGGGCACAGATACGCAGTATTTT
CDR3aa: CASSFRGTDTQYF

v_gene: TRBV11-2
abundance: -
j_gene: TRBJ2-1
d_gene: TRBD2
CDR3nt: TGTGCCAGCCGAATTAGCGGGGGGCTGAGCTCCTACAATGAGCAGTTCTTC
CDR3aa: CASRISGGLSSYNEQFF

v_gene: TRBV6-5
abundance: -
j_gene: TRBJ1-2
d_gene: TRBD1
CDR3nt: TGTGCCAGCAGTTGGCATGGACAGGCCAGCTATGGCTACACCTTC
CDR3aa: CASSWHGQASYGYTF

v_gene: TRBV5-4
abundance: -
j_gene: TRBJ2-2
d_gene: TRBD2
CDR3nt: TGTGCCAGCAGCTCTCTGGGGGGACTAGCCTTTACCACCGGGGAGCTGTTTTTT
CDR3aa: CASSSLGGLAFTTGELFF

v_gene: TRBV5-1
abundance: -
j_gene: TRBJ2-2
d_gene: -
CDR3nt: TGCGCCAGCAGCTTAGAGACAGTCGCGAACACCGGGGAGCTGTTTTTT
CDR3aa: CASSLETVANTGELFF